This TCR beta chain was identified during a study of blood T cell repertoires in COVID-19. Study overall: The analysed material was cDNA or gDNA that came from T cells, B-cell-depleted T cells, or PBMCs.

Those who participated ranged in age from roughly 18 to 100 years and resided in about two dozen US areas. Grouping used clinical history reported by participants in a survey and questionnaire. Repertoires were generated with immunoSEQ multiplex PCR, while TCRdb's copy carries only in-frame clones and drops some. The sample yields hundreds of thousands of clones, more than 85% seen once. This CDR3 contains 13 residues. V was clipped by 0 bases and J by 5 bases, with 6 bases between them. Germline V lookup: CDR1 SGDLS, CDR2 YYNGEE. The chain uses TRBV9 and TRBJ1-5, with D hard to call. The receptor comes from a woman in her 30s who had recovered from COVID-19. The sequencing sample was made of PBMCs or T cells enriched from blood (not recorded which). For the CDR3, the DNA is TGTGCCAGCAGCGTAGACAGCCATCAGCCCCAGCATTTT. Protein sequence: CASSVDSHQPQHF.